A selection of T cell receptor beta chains follows, all from one sample in a study of cytomegalovirus exposure and HLA in healthy donors. The assay was immunoSEQ multiplex PCR, and TCRdb's table has in-frame clones only and misses some. The table lists around 130,000 clones, roughly three quarters of them singletons. Sequenced input: PBMCs. The receptors come from a woman in her sixties in good health and CMV-seronegative. The CDR3 runs from the conserved cysteine through the conserved F or W. D genes are given only for firm matches. Size tells how often a clone was seen (once, few, many) or the class of an expanded clone, and some rows leave it out.

v_gene: TRBV5-4; abundance: .; d_gene: .; j_gene: TRBJ2-7; CDR3aa: CASSLGTPPYEQYF; CDR3nt: TGTGCCAGCAGCTTGGGGACACCTCCCTACGAGCAGTACTTC
v_gene: TRBV30; abundance: once; d_gene: .; j_gene: TRBJ2-1; CDR3aa: CAWAIWGQSSYNEQFF; CDR3nt: TGTGCCTGGGCTATTTGGGGCCAAAGCTCCTACAATGAGCAGTTCTTC
v_gene: TRBV7-6; abundance: .; d_gene: .; j_gene: TRBJ2-1; CDR3aa: CASSLAEGAYNEQFF; CDR3nt: TGTGCCAGCAGCTTAGCCGAGGGGGCCTACAATGAGCAGTTCTTC
v_gene: TRBV2; abundance: .; d_gene: .; j_gene: TRBJ2-1; CDR3aa: CASSESFGGRTNEQFF; CDR3nt: TGTGCCAGCAGTGAATCGTTCGGTGGGAGAACCAATGAGCAGTTCTTC
v_gene: TRBV6-6; abundance: .; d_gene: TRBD1; j_gene: TRBJ1-2; CDR3aa: CASSYPPGQGDGYTF; CDR3nt: TGTGCCAGCAGTTACCCCCCTGGACAGGGCGATGGCTACACCTTC
v_gene: TRBV5-4; abundance: .; d_gene: TRBD1; j_gene: TRBJ1-1; CDR3aa: CASSLGRDRGLRNTEAFF; CDR3nt: TGTGCCAGCAGCTTGGGTCGGGACAGGGGGCTTCGGAACACTGAAGCTTTCTTT
v_gene: TRBV6-6; abundance: .; d_gene: TRBD1; j_gene: TRBJ2-3; CDR3aa: CASSSGTARTDTQYF; CDR3nt: TGTGCCAGCAGTTCCGGGACAGCCCGGACAGATACGCAGTATTTT
v_gene: TRBV5-1; abundance: .; d_gene: .; j_gene: TRBJ2-7; CDR3aa: CASSSPPGKHRDEQYF; CDR3nt: TGCGCCAGCAGCTCCCCTCCGGGGAAGCACAGGGACGAGCAGTACTTC
v_gene: TRBV6-1; abundance: .; d_gene: TRBD1; j_gene: TRBJ1-1; CDR3aa: CASSAGQGAGPEAFF; CDR3nt: TGTGCCAGCAGTGCAGGACAGGGGGCCGGACCTGAAGCTTTCTTT
v_gene: TRBV7-9; abundance: .; d_gene: TRBD2; j_gene: TRBJ2-2; CDR3aa: CASSQTGGFTGELFF; CDR3nt: TGTGCCAGCAGCCAAACGGGGGGATTCACCGGGGAGCTGTTTTTT
v_gene: TRBV6-4; abundance: .; d_gene: TRBD2; j_gene: TRBJ2-3; CDR3aa: CASSERLAGVPDTQYF; CDR3nt: TGTGCCAGCAGTGAGAGACTAGCGGGAGTCCCAGATACGCAGTATTTT
v_gene: TRBV7-3; abundance: .; d_gene: .; j_gene: TRBJ2-3; CDR3aa: CASSPDRSTDTQYF; CDR3nt: TGTGCCAGCAGCCCCGACAGAAGCACAGATACGCAGTATTTT
v_gene: TRBV4-2; abundance: .; d_gene: .; j_gene: TRBJ2-7; CDR3aa: CASSQSRGADEQYF; CDR3nt: TGTGCCAGCAGCCAGAGCAGGGGGGCGGACGAGCAGTACTTC
v_gene: TRBV5-4; abundance: few; d_gene: .; j_gene: TRBJ2-7; CDR3aa: CASSLPGQRYEQYF; CDR3nt: TGTGCCAGCAGCTTGCCGGGACAACGCTACGAGCAGTACTTC
v_gene: TRBV5-4; abundance: .; d_gene: TRBD1; j_gene: TRBJ2-5; CDR3aa: CASSPTGGRETQYF; CDR3nt: TGTGCCAGCAGCCCAACAGGGGGCCGTGAGACCCAGTACTTC
v_gene: TRBV19; abundance: few; d_gene: TRBD1; j_gene: TRBJ2-7; CDR3aa: CASSTPRTGDEQYF; CDR3nt: TGTGCCAGTAGTACGCCCCGGACAGGCGATGAGCAGTACTTC
v_gene: TRBV9; abundance: .; d_gene: .; j_gene: TRBJ1-6; CDR3aa: CASSPVGLSSYNSPLHF; CDR3nt: TGTGCCAGCAGCCCAGTGGGCCTGAGCTCCTATAATTCACCCCTCCACTTT
v_gene: TRBV18; abundance: .; d_gene: .; j_gene: TRBJ2-7; CDR3aa: CASSPPKWSGSEQYF; CDR3nt: TGTGCCAGCTCACCACCGAAATGGTCCGGGAGCGAGCAGTACTTC
v_gene: TRBV11-2; abundance: once; d_gene: TRBD1; j_gene: TRBJ1-4; CDR3aa: CASSSGTVEKLFF; CDR3nt: TGTGCCAGCAGCTCCGGGACAGTCGAAAAACTGTTTTTT
v_gene: TRBV30; abundance: .; d_gene: .; j_gene: TRBJ2-7; CDR3aa: CAWSETGYRWGSYEQYF; CDR3nt: TGTGCCTGGAGTGAAACAGGGTACCGGTGGGGGTCCTACGAGCAGTACTTC
v_gene: TRBV5-1; abundance: .; d_gene: TRBD1; j_gene: TRBJ2-5; CDR3aa: CASSSLDRVQETQYF; CDR3nt: TGCGCCAGCAGTTCCTTAGACAGGGTCCAAGAGACCCAGTACTTC
v_gene: TRBV10-2; abundance: few; d_gene: .; j_gene: TRBJ1-5; CDR3aa: CASSESGRLGGNQPQHF; CDR3nt: TGCGCCAGCAGTGAGTCAGGTCGGTTGGGGGGGAATCAGCCCCAGCATTTT
v_gene: TRBV12-5; abundance: .; d_gene: .; j_gene: TRBJ1-2; CDR3aa: CASGSREGGNYGYTF; CDR3nt: TGTGCTAGTGGTTCCCGGGAGGGGGGGAACTATGGCTACACCTTC
v_gene: TRBV7-8; abundance: .; d_gene: TRBD1; j_gene: TRBJ2-7; CDR3aa: CASSTPTGPAYEQYF; CDR3nt: TGTGCCAGCAGTACCCCGACAGGGCCGGCCTACGAGCAGTACTTC
v_gene: TRBV28; abundance: .; d_gene: TRBD1; j_gene: TRBJ2-7; CDR3aa: CASRLGQGAVYEQYF; CDR3nt: TGTGCCAGCAGGTTGGGACAGGGGGCGGTCTACGAGCAGTACTTC
v_gene: TRBV18; abundance: .; d_gene: .; j_gene: TRBJ2-3; CDR3aa: CASSPPTGADTQYF; CDR3nt: TGTGCCAGCTCACCACCGACCGGGGCAGATACGCAGTATTTT
v_gene: TRBV18; abundance: .; d_gene: TRBD2; j_gene: TRBJ2-7; CDR3aa: CASSPLAGGGEQYF; CDR3nt: TGTGCCAGCTCCCCTCTAGCGGGAGGGGGCGAGCAGTACTTC
v_gene: TRBV5-4; abundance: once; d_gene: TRBD1; j_gene: TRBJ1-1; CDR3aa: CASSLGLLGQGEAFF; CDR3nt: TGTGCCAGCAGCTTGGGTCTTTTGGGACAGGGAGAAGCTTTCTTT
v_gene: TRBV7-6; abundance: .; d_gene: TRBD1; j_gene: TRBJ1-4; CDR3aa: CASSLLGQGYEKLFF; CDR3nt: TGTGCCAGCAGCTTATTGGGACAGGGATACGAAAAACTGTTTTTT
v_gene: TRBV6-1; abundance: .; d_gene: .; j_gene: TRBJ1-2; CDR3aa: CASRSQGSRYGYTF; CDR3nt: TGTGCCAGCAGAAGCCAGGGTTCCCGGTATGGCTACACCTTC
v_gene: TRBV5-1; abundance: .; d_gene: .; j_gene: TRBJ2-5; CDR3aa: CASSSFTGFQETQYF; CDR3nt: TGCGCCAGCAGCTCCTTCACGGGGTTTCAAGAGACCCAGTACTTC
v_gene: TRBV10-3; abundance: .; d_gene: .; j_gene: TRBJ1-6; CDR3aa: CAISDLEGVGDSPLHF; CDR3nt: TGTGCCATCAGTGACCTCGAGGGGGTAGGGGATTCACCCCTCCACTTT
v_gene: TRBV28; abundance: .; d_gene: TRBD1; j_gene: TRBJ2-2; CDR3aa: CASSFLWTGPNGELFF; CDR3nt: TGTGCCAGCAGTTTTCTCTGGACAGGGCCCAACGGGGAGCTGTTTTTT
v_gene: TRBV9; abundance: .; d_gene: .; j_gene: TRBJ1-2; CDR3aa: CASSGQVDYTF; CDR3nt: TGTGCCAGCAGCGGTCAGGTTGACTACACCTTC
v_gene: TRBV11-2; abundance: .; d_gene: TRBD2; j_gene: TRBJ2-5; CDR3aa: CASSLGSSGPQETQYF; CDR3nt: TGTGCCAGCAGCTTAGGGTCTAGCGGGCCTCAAGAGACCCAGTACTTC
v_gene: TRBV7-2; abundance: .; d_gene: TRBD2; j_gene: TRBJ2-7; CDR3aa: CASSWTSGSSYEQYF; CDR3nt: TGTGCCAGCAGCTGGACTAGCGGGAGTTCGTACGAGCAGTACTTC
v_gene: TRBV28; abundance: .; d_gene: .; j_gene: TRBJ2-7; CDR3aa: CASTRDTFPYEQYF; CDR3nt: TGTGCCAGCACCCGGGACACCTTTCCCTACGAGCAGTACTTC